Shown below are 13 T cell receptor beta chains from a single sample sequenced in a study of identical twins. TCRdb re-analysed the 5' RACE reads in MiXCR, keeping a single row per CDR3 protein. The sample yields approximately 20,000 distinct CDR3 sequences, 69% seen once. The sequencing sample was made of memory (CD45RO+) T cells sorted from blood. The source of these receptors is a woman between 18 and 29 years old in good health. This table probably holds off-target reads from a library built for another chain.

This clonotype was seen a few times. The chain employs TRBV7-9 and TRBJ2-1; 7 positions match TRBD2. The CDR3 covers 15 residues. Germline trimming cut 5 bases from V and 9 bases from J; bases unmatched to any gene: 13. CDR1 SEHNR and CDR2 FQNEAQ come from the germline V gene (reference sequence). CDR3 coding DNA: TGTGCCAGCAGCCTGATAGAAGGGAGGGCTGTTGAGCAGTTCTTC. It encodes CASSLIEGRAVEQFF.

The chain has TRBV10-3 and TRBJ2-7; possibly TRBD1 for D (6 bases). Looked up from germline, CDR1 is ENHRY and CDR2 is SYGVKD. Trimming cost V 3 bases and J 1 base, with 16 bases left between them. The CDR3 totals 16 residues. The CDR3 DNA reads TGTGCCATCAGTGAAGGGGGATTTATCCATTCCTACGAGCAGTACTTC. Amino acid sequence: CAISEGGFIHSYEQYF.

The CDR3 sequence: CSARGVLKETQYF. The CDR3 DNA sequence: TGCAGTGCTAGGGGCGTCTTAAAAGAGACCCAGTACTTC. This chain joins TRBV20-1 and TRBJ2-5, with no clear D. There are 13 residues in the CDR3. V was pared by 3 bases and J by 3 bases, with 11 bases between. Germline V gene data show CDR1 as DFQATT and CDR2 as SNEGSKA (reference sequence).

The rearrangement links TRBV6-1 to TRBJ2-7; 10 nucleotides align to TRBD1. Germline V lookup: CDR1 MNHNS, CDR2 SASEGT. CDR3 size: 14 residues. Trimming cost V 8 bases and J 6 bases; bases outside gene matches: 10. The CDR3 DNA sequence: TGTGCCAGCGACCGGGACAGGGGCATTGGCGAGCAGTACTTC. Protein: CASDRDRGIGEQYF.

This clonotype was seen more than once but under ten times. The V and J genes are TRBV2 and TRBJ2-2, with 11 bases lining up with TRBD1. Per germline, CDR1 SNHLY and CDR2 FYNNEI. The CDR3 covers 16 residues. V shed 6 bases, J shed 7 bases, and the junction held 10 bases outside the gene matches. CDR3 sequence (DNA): TGTGCCAGCAGCGTACTAGGACAGGGGGCGGGCGGGGAGCTGTTTTTT. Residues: CASSVLGQGAGGELFF.

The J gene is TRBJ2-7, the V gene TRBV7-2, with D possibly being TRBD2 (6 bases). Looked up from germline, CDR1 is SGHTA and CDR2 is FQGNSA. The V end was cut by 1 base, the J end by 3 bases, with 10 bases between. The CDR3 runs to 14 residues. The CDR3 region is CASSLGISGYEQYF. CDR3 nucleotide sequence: TGTGCCAGCAGCTTAGGCATTAGCGGCTACGAGCAGTACTTC.

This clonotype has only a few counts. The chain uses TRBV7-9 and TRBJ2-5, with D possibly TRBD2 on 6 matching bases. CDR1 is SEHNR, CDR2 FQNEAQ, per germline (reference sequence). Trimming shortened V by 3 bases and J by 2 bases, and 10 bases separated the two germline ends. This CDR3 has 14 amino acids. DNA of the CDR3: TGTGCCAGCAGCTTTGGGACTCCACAAGAGACCCAGTACTTC. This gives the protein CASSFGTPQETQYF. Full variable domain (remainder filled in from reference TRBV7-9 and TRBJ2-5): DTGVSQNPRHKITKRGQNVTFRCDPISEHNRLYWYRQTLGQGPEFLTYFQNEAQLEKSRLLSDRFSAERPKGSFSTLEIQRTEQGDSAMYLCASSFGTPQETQYFGPGTRLLVL.

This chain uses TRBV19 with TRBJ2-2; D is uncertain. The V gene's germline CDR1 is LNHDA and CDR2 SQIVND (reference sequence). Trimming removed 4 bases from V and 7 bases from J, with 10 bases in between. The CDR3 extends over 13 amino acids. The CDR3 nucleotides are TGTGCCAGTAGTACCCGACGAGGCGGGGAGCTGTTTTTT. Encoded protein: CASSTRRGGELFF. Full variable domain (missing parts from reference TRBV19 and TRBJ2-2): DGGITQSPKYLFRKEGQNVTLSCEQNLNHDAMYWYRQDPGQGLRLIYYSQIVNDFQKGDIAEGYSVSREKKESFPLTVTSAQKNPTAFYLCASSTRRGGELFFGEGSRLTVL.

The CDR3 spells CASSSGGRLSSYEQYF. The CDR3 nucleotides are TGTGCCAGCAGTTCCGGCGGCAGACTCTCCTCCTACGAGCAGTACTTC. The gene calls are TRBV6-2 or TRBV6-3 and TRBJ2-7; D remains ambiguous. This CDR3 region has 16 residues. Germline V gene data show CDR1 as MNHEY and CDR2 as SVGEGT. Trimming removed 4 bases at V and 0 bases at J, with 16 bases between.

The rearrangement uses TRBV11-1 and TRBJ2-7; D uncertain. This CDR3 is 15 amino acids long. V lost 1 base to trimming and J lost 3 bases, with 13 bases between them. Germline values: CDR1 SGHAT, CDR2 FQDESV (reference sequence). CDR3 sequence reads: CASSLGWTNDYEQYF. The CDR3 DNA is TGTGCCAGCAGCTTAGGATGGACGAACGACTACGAGCAGTACTTC. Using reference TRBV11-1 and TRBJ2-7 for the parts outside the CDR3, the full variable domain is EAEVAQSPRYKITEKSQAVAFWCDPISGHATLYWYRQILGQGPELLVQFQDESVVDDSQLPKDRFSAERLKGVDSTLKIQPAELGDSAMYLCASSLGWTNDYEQYFGPGTRLTVT.

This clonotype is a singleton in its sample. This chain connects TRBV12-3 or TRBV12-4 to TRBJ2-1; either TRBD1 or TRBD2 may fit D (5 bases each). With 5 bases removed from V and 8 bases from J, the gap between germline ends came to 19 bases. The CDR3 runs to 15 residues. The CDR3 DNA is TGTGCCAGCAGTCCGGGACCTCCGGAATACGATGAGCAGTTCTTC. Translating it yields CASSPGPPEYDEQFF.

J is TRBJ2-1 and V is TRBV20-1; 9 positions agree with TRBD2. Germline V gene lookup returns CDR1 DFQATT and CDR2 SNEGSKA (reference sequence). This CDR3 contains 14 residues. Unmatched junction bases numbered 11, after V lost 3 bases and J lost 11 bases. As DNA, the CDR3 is TGCAGTGCTAGGCGGGCTGGACTAGCGCTTCAGCAGTTCTTC. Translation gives CSARRAGLALQQFF.

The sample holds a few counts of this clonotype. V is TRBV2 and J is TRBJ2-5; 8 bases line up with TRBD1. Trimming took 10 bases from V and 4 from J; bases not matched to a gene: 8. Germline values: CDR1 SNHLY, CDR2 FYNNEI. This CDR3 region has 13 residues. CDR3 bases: TGTGCCACCAGGACAGGGCTCCGAGAGACCCAGTACTTC. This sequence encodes CATRTGLRETQYF.